Below, 23 T cell receptor beta chains from the same sample are listed, as sequenced in a study of shared clonotypes between healthy human individuals. Profiling relied on immunoSEQ multiplex PCR, and the TCRdb table lists in-frame clones only, not all of them. The sample records approximately 97,000 clones, roughly two thirds being singletons. The sequencing sample was made of memory CD8+ T cells sorted from blood. As to subset: CD45RO+ cells pooled with CCR7-negative TemRA cells. The source is a man aged 25 to 40 in good health.

The chain joins TRBV19 to TRBJ2-2; D gene uncertain. Germline CDR1 reads LNHDA; CDR2 reads SQIVND (reference sequence). The V end lost 0 bases, the J end lost 9 bases, and 14 bases lay between the germline ends. This CDR3 spans 15 amino acids. The DNA of the CDR3 is TGTGCCAGTAGTATAGATTTGGGCCCTTTAAGGGAGCTGTTTTTT. Encoded protein: CASSIDLGPLRELFF.

J is TRBJ2-1 and V is TRBV21-1; the DNA was not compared with TRBD1, the D call given in the table. TRBV21-1 represents a pseudogene. This CDR3 is built from 16 residues. The CDR3 spells CASSTRTGILYNEQFF. The CDR3 coding sequence is TGTGCCAGCAGCACTAGGACAGGGATCTTGTACAATGAGCAGTTCTTC.

This chain connects TRBV6-5 to TRBJ1-4, with D unclear. The V end was cut by 5 bases, the J end by 8 bases, with 12 bases between. This CDR3 is built from 13 residues. Per the germline V gene, CDR1 is MNHEY and CDR2 is SVGAGI. Written as DNA, the CDR3 is TGTGCCAGCAGTCTGTCTTTGGGGGAAAAACTGTTTTTT. Protein: CASSLSLGEKLFF.

The chain combines TRBV11-2 with TRBJ2-3; the D is unclear. Trimming left V 3 bases short and J 13 bases short, with 11 bases between. The CDR3 consists of 11 residues. Germline V gene sequence: CDR1 SGHAT, CDR2 FQNNGV. CDR3 sequence reads: CASSFTPWEYF. The CDR3 coding sequence is TGTGCCAGCAGCTTTACGCCATGGGAGTATTTT.

This clone is termed medium-sized (0.01 to 0.1%). The rearrangement joins TRBV4-1 to TRBJ2-7; the D gene is possibly TRBD1 (5 bases). In germline, CDR1 is MGHRA, CDR2 YSYEKL. The CDR3 runs 16 residues. V was pared by 0 bases and J by 4 bases, with 16 bases between. CDR3 sequence: CASSQELGALNYEQYF. The CDR3 DNA reads TGCGCCAGCAGCCAAGAATTAGGGGCGCTTAATTACGAGCAGTACTTC.

This sequence joins TRBV7-3 and TRBJ2-1; D possibly corresponds to TRBD2 (6 bases). Trimming pared 2 bases from V and 0 bases from J, leaving 23 bases between. The CDR3 extends over 20 amino acids. From germline, CDR1 is SGHTA and CDR2 FQGTGA. In nucleotides, the CDR3 is TGTGCCAGCAGCTTAGAGATATATAGCGGAGTTTACAGCTCCTACAATGAGCAGTTCTTC. Translating it yields CASSLEIYSGVYSSYNEQFF.

V is TRBV21-1 and J is TRBJ2-7; the tabulated D call, TRBD1, remains unverified against the DNA. TRBV21-1 is noted as a pseudogene. CDR3 length: 15 amino acids. CDR3 sequence: CASAPTGQLSYEQYF. CDR3 coding DNA: TGTGCCAGCGCCCCCACTGGACAGCTATCCTACGAGCAGTACTTC.

The J gene is TRBJ2-7, the V gene TRBV28; 8 bases map to TRBD2. From germline, CDR1 is MDHEN and CDR2 SYDVKM. V lost 6 bases to trimming and J lost 3 bases; unmatched junction nucleotides: 7. This CDR3 has 14 residues. The CDR3 reads CASSWVGRVYEQYF. The CDR3 DNA reads TGTGCCAGCAGCTGGGTCGGGAGGGTCTACGAGCAGTACTTC.

The V gene is TRBV7-9, the J gene TRBJ1-1; D not certain. Between the trimmed V and J ends, which lost 1 base and 0 bases, there was a span of 12 bases. Germline V lookup: CDR1 SEHNR, CDR2 FQNEAQ (reference sequence). The CDR3 loop spans 16 amino acids. The CDR3 loop reads CASSLEMTSMNTEAFF. The CDR3 DNA reads TGTGCCAGCAGCTTAGAGATGACGTCTATGAACACTGAAGCTTTCTTT.

In its sample, this clone was seen a few times. This chain connects TRBV7-9 to TRBJ2-1; D not certain. The germline V gene encodes CDR1 SEHNR and CDR2 FQNEAQ (reference sequence). CDR3 length equals 15 residues. Trimming took off 2 bases at V and 2 bases at J, with 10 bases between the two ends. CDR3 DNA sequence: TGTGCCAGCAGCTTATCAGAAACCGCCTACAATGAGCAGTTCTTC. Its translation is CASSLSETAYNEQFF.

V gene TRBV6-6 combines with J gene TRBJ2-1, with D unclear. Per the germline V gene, CDR1 is MNHNY and CDR2 is SVGAGI (reference sequence). Deletions cut 7 bases from V and 12 bases from J, with 10 bases between. CDR3 size: 10 residues. CDR3 amino acids: CASKAGRQFF. The CDR3 bases are TGTGCCAGCAAGGCAGGTAGGCAGTTCTTC.

J is TRBJ2-6 and V is TRBV15; TRBD2 aligns across 8 bases. From germline, CDR1 is LNHNV and CDR2 YYDKDF (reference sequence). The V segment lost 0 bases and the J segment 2 bases; nucleotides outside the gene matches: 12. The CDR3 spans 20 residues. CDR3 sequence: CATSRDPVMAGGTGANVLTF. CDR3 DNA: TGTGCCACCAGCAGAGACCCGGTGATGGCGGGAGGCACTGGGGCCAACGTCCTGACTTTC.

The V call is TRBV6-1, the J call TRBJ2-3; D call uncertain. V lost 7 bases and J 0 bases, leaving 8 bases between the germline ends. Germline V gives CDR1 MNHNS, CDR2 SASEGT. The CDR3 has 13 residues. Here the CDR3 reads CASMVTSTDTQYF. The DNA of the CDR3 is TGTGCCAGCATGGTGACTAGCACAGATACGCAGTATTTT.

The gene calls are TRBV2 and TRBJ2-7, with a weak D call TRBD2 (6 bases). The CDR3 totals 15 residues. The germline V gene encodes CDR1 SNHLY and CDR2 FYNNEI. V lost 1 base to trimming and J lost 5 bases, with 15 bases between them. The CDR3 DNA reads as TGTGCCAGCAGTGAAGGGCGGGGCGTAGGGAACGAGCAGTACTTC. Translation: CASSEGRGVGNEQYF.

The V call is TRBV14, the J call TRBJ2-1; the D is unclear. Germline values: CDR1 SGHDN, CDR2 FVKESK. V was pared by 2 bases and J by 7 bases, with 12 bases between. The length of the CDR3 is 14 residues. The CDR3 is CASSQSSVLNEQFF. In nucleotides, the CDR3 is TGTGCCAGCAGCCAATCCTCGGTACTTAATGAGCAGTTCTTC.

This chain connects TRBV28 to TRBJ2-7, with 12 bases identical to TRBD2. Germline V CDR1 and CDR2: MDHEN, SYDVKM. The CDR3 covers 19 residues. V dropped 3 bases and J dropped 0; count of bases not matched to a gene: 12. The CDR3 reads CASSFVTSGSIRRSYEQYF. The CDR3, as DNA: TGTGCCAGCAGTTTCGTGACTAGCGGGAGCATAAGACGCTCCTACGAGCAGTACTTC.

The chain is built from TRBV5-6 and TRBJ1-3; D ambiguous. The CDR3 extends over 16 amino acids. Looked up from germline, CDR1 is SGHDT and CDR2 is YYEEEE. The ends were cut back, 0 bases at V and 1 base at J, with 11 bases in the middle. This chain's CDR3 is CASSLAPGYSGNTIYF. The CDR3 coding sequence is TGTGCCAGCAGCTTGGCTCCGGGATATTCTGGAAACACCATATATTTT.

Note on this clone: The junction departs from germline at one end; a sequencing error may be responsible. Other DNA sequences within the sample encode an identical CDR3. J is TRBJ2-7 and V is TRBV6-1; TRBD2 aligns across 11 bases. The V gene's germline CDR1 is MNHNS and CDR2 SASEGT. The CDR3 loop spans 17 amino acids. CDR3 DNA: TGTGCTAGCAGTGAAGCGCGGGGACTAGCGGTGGGGTACGAGCAGTACTTC. This sequence encodes CASSEARGLAVGYEQYF.

This clone was seen at least ten times. V gene TRBV10-3 combines with J gene TRBJ2-1; the match to TRBD1 covers 9 bases. The CDR3 has 15 amino acids. Germline V CDR1 and CDR2: ENHRY, SYGVKD. Germline trimming cut 4 bases from V and 6 bases from J; bases unmatched to any gene: 7. The CDR3: CAISGTGGAANEQFF. The CDR3 nucleotides read TGTGCCATCAGTGGTACAGGGGGCGCGGCCAATGAGCAGTTCTTC.

The rearrangement links TRBV27 to TRBJ1-5; D not certain. V lost 4 bases and J lost 8, with 12 bases in between. CDR3 size: 13 residues. Germline V gene data show CDR1 as MNHEY and CDR2 as SMNVEV (reference sequence). Here the CDR3 DNA reads TGTGCCAGCAGTTGGGGAATAAGTAAGCCCCAGCATTTT. Amino acids: CASSWGISKPQHF.

This clone was seen only a few times. V gene TRBV10-2 combines with J gene TRBJ2-7; D is possibly TRBD1 (6 bases). V was trimmed by 4 bases and J by 4 bases, leaving 20 bases between them. CDR1 WSHSY and CDR2 SAAADI come from the germline V gene. The CDR3 spans 16 residues. Here the CDR3 DNA reads TGCGCCAGCAGTGTTGCAGGGGACACCTCACCTTACGAGCAGTACTTC. This codes for CASSVAGDTSPYEQYF.

This clone is judged medium-sized. This chain links TRBV27 with TRBJ2-1; maybe TRBD1 (6 bases). V lost 5 bases and J 4 bases, leaving 15 bases between the germline ends. The germline gives CDR1 MNHEY, CDR2 SMNVEV (reference sequence). The CDR3 is 15 amino acids. The CDR3: CASSGVGTPYNEQFF. The CDR3 nucleotides are TGTGCCAGCAGTGGGGTAGGGACACCGTACAATGAGCAGTTCTTC.

The V and J genes are TRBV2 and TRBJ1-1; D call uncertain. Trimming left V 7 bases short and J 0 bases short, with 9 bases between. The CDR3 sequence is 13 residues long. Looked up from germline, CDR1 is SNHLY and CDR2 is FYNNEI. The CDR3, as DNA: TGTGCCAGCATAGGGAAGGTGAACACTGAAGCTTTCTTT. It yields the protein CASIGKVNTEAFF.